The 2 T cell receptor beta chains given below trace back to one sample, sequenced in a study of response to subunit inactivated influenza vaccine. One entry per CDR3 protein, called by TCRdb with MiXCR from the RT-PCR reads. This sample has about 780,000 distinct CDR3 sequences, with around 20% found just once. Specimen: PBMCs from blood, collected 5 days after vaccination. The receptors shown here come from a man in his forties or fifties who received an inactivated influenza vaccine.

The chain recombines TRBV4-1 with TRBJ1-2, with TRBD1 matching over 7 bases. The germline CDR1 and CDR2 sequences are MGHRA and YSYEKL. J was trimmed by 4 bases and V by 5 bases; bases with no gene match: 10. This CDR3 region has 15 residues. The CDR3 protein is CASSFDHGTAYGYTF. The CDR3 nucleotides read TGCGCCAGCAGCTTCGATCACGGGACAGCCTATGGCTACACCTTC.

V and J are TRBV7-2 and TRBJ2-1; 8 bases are a match to TRBD2. J gave up 8 bases and V 1 base, and 10 bases lay outside the gene matches. The germline CDR1 and CDR2 sequences are SGHTA and FQGNSA. This CDR3 spans 16 amino acids. CDR3 loop: CASSLVGGASGYEQFF. For the CDR3, the DNA is TGTGCCAGCAGCTTAGTCGGGGGGGCCTCTGGGTATGAGCAGTTCTTC.